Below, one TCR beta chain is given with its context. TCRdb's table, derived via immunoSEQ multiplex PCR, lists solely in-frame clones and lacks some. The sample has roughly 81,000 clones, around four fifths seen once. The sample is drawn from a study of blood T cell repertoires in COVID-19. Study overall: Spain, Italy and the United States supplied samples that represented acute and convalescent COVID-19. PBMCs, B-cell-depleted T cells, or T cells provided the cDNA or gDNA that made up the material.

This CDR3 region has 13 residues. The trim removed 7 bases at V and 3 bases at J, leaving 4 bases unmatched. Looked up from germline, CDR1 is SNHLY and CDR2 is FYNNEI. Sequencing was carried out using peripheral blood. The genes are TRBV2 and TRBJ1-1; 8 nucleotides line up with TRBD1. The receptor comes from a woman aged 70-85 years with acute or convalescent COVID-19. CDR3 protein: CASTKDRDTEAFF. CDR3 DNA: TGTGCCAGCACCAAGGACAGGGACACTGAAGCTTTCTTT.